This TCR beta chain originates from a study of tumor-infiltrating lymphocytes in localized non-small cell lung cancer. In the study overall: Several tumor histologies, both smoking statuses, and some post-neoadjuvant chemotherapy samples were included. Broader study findings: Immunotypes IM1 and IM2 had similar TCR-derived T-cell fractions.

Concerning this clone itself: The antigen is not known.

Clones were read by immunoSEQ multiplex PCR, and TCRdb kept only the in-frame ones, dropping some. The profile shows 20,000 to 25,000 clones, 60% to 75% of them singletons. Specimen: lung tumor tissue. The TCR comes from a human donor with non-small cell lung cancer.

The CDR3, as DNA: TGTGCCAGCAGCCTATTGTCATACGGGGAGCTGTTTTTT. It codes for CASSLLSYGELFF. J is TRBJ2-2 and V is TRBV7-9; D uncertain. V lost 5 bases, J lost 7 bases, and 11 bases lay in between. This CDR3 comprises 13 residues. The germline CDR1 and CDR2 sequences are SEHNR and FQNEAQ (reference sequence).